Listed here are 13 T cell receptor beta chains from one sample, sequenced in a study of lymphopenia after photon versus proton radiotherapy. The method was immunoSEQ multiplex PCR; TCRdb's version includes in-frame clones alone and lacks a portion of them. The sample lists about 26,000 clones, roughly four fifths occurring once. Sequenced here: peripheral blood, sampled from a patient treated with photon-based radiotherapy. The receptors were sampled from a woman aged 50 to 65 with pancreatic cancer.

The CDR3 region has the DNA TGCAGCGTTGTGACGACCTACGAGCAGTACTTC. Its protein is CSVVTTYEQYF. The chain is built from TRBV29-1 and TRBJ2-7; D ambiguous. Trimming removed 4 bases at V and 2 bases at J, with 6 bases between. The germline V gene encodes CDR1 SQVTM and CDR2 ANQGSEA. This CDR3 is 11 amino acids long.

The chain couples TRBV6-4 to TRBJ2-1; D is unclear. There are 13 residues in the CDR3. V lost 2 bases and J 0 bases, leaving 2 bases between the germline ends. CDR1 is MRHNA and CDR2 is SNTAGT in the germline V gene. CDR3 coding DNA: TGTGCCAGCAGTGACAGCTCCTACAATGAGCAGTTCTTC. The encoded protein is CASSDSSYNEQFF.

There are a few counts of this clone. The CDR3 loop reads CSVGTSGMGYNEQFF. The CDR3 DNA sequence: TGCAGCGTTGGGACTAGCGGGATGGGATACAATGAGCAGTTCTTC. The gene calls are TRBV29-1 and TRBJ2-1; TRBD2 agrees at 12 bases. The CDR3 is made up of 15 amino acids. Germline V gene lookup returns CDR1 SQVTM and CDR2 ANQGSEA. The ends lost 4 bases at V and 4 bases at J; junction bases unmatched: 5.

The chain joins TRBV15 to TRBJ1-2, with TRBD1 matching 10 bases. Germline lookup yields CDR1 LNHNV and CDR2 YYDKDF (reference sequence). The CDR3 covers 17 residues. The V segment lost 0 bases and the J segment 2 bases; nucleotides outside the gene matches: 6. DNA of the CDR3: TGTGCCACCAGCAGAGAAGAGACAGGGGGCATGAACTATGGCTACACCTTC. Protein sequence: CATSREETGGMNYGYTF.

The chain combines TRBV27 with TRBJ2-7; tentatively, D is TRBD1 (6 bases). The CDR3 extends over 14 amino acids. Deletions cut 6 bases from V and 3 bases from J, with 15 bases between. Germline values: CDR1 MNHEY, CDR2 SMNVEV (reference sequence). CDR3 sequence: CASSIQGTLYEQYF. The CDR3 DNA reads as TGTGCCAGCAGCATACAGGGTACACTCTACGAGCAGTACTTC.

The chain employs TRBV6-5 and TRBJ2-7, with D perhaps given as TRBD1 or TRBD2 (6 bases each). Germline V lookup: CDR1 MNHEY, CDR2 SVGAGI. This CDR3 has 14 residues. Deletions cut 5 bases from V and 1 base from J, with 12 bases between. Written as DNA, the CDR3 is TGTGCCAGCAGTCCGAGGGGGGAATCCTACGAGCAGTACTTC. Its translation: CASSPRGESYEQYF.

The chain employs TRBV14 and TRBJ2-7; a weak D match, TRBD1 (6 bases). The CDR3 runs to 15 residues. V lost 4 bases, J lost 1 base, and 14 bases lay in between. Germline CDR1 reads SGHDN; CDR2 reads FVKESK. The CDR3 DNA sequence: TGTGCCAGCAGCCTTCAGACAGGCCTTTCCTACGAGCAGTACTTC. Translated: CASSLQTGLSYEQYF. Looking up the rest from reference TRBV14 and TRBJ2-7 gives the full variable domain: EAGVTQFPSHSVIEKGQTVTLRCDPISGHDNLYWYRRVMGKEIKFLLHFVKESKQDESGMPNNRFLAERTGGTYSTLKVQPAELEDSGVYFCASSLQTGLSYEQYFGPGTRLTVT.

The V and J genes are TRBV18 and TRBJ2-3, with 9 bases that match TRBD2. Germline-derived CDR1 and CDR2 are KGHSH and LQKENI. The CDR3 covers 16 residues. V lost 1 base, J lost 5 bases, and 7 bases stayed unmatched. Written as DNA, the CDR3 is TGTGCCAGCTCACCACAAGCGGGAGGCCGGGGAGATACGCAGTATTTT. This sequence encodes CASSPQAGGRGDTQYF.

By share, this clone ranks as medium-sized (0.01 to 0.1%). This sequence joins TRBV30 and TRBJ1-1; TRBD1 matches 9 bases. CDR1 is GTSNPN and CDR2 is SVGIG in the germline V gene (reference sequence). CDR3 size: 13 residues. V dropped 6 bases and J dropped 7; count of bases not matched to a gene: 9. The CDR3 coding sequence is TGTGCCTGTCCCGGACAGGGGTCTATTGAAGCTTTCTTT. Translation: CACPGQGSIEAFF.

The CDR3 region has the DNA TGTGCCAGCCTGACAGGGGGTCTGGGAAATGAGCAGTTCTTC. It encodes CASLTGGLGNEQFF. The chain carries TRBV28 and TRBJ2-1; 9 positions agree with TRBD1. This CDR3 has 14 residues. In germline, CDR1 is MDHEN, CDR2 SYDVKM. The trim removed 8 bases at V and 7 bases at J, leaving 9 bases unmatched.

This chain uses TRBV9 with TRBJ1-1; weak D call: TRBD1 (5 bases). This CDR3 has 12 amino acids. The V and J ends lost 3 bases and 7 bases respectively, with 10 bases between them. CDR1 and CDR2 from the germline V gene are SGDLS and YYNGEE. CDR3 bases: TGTGCCAGCAGCGCCGACAGCCTTGAAGCTTTCTTT. The encoded protein is CASSADSLEAFF.

A few counts support this clone. This chain links TRBV27 with TRBJ1-2; D possibly corresponds to TRBD1 (6 bases). V lost 2 bases and J 8 bases, leaving 15 bases between the germline ends. Germline V gives CDR1 MNHEY, CDR2 SMNVEV (reference sequence). The CDR3 is 14 residues long. CDR3 bases: TGTGCCAGCAGTTTAAAAACAGGGATATTAGGCTACACCTTC. It encodes CASSLKTGILGYTF.

The chain combines TRBV29-1 with TRBJ2-1, with D possibly matching TRBD1 (6 bases). The V gene's germline CDR1 is SQVTM and CDR2 ANQGSEA. This CDR3 has 16 residues. V lost 6 bases and J lost 5, with 23 bases in between. Written as DNA, the CDR3 is TGCAGCGTACGAATGGCACAGGGTTTGTTTCACAATGAGCAGTTCTTC. This encodes CSVRMAQGLFHNEQFF.